This T cell receptor (beta chain) appears in the sequencing data of a study of radiation and T cells in renal cell carcinoma. Libraries were prepared by immunoSEQ multiplex PCR; TCRdb keeps only in-frame clonotypes and omits some of them. Here the sample spans around 45,000 clones, about 84% being singletons. Noted time point: blood 4 weeks post-SBRT, at nephrectomy. Described treatment: 15 Gy SBRT to primary tumor, nephrectomy 4 weeks later. This CDR3 region has 13 residues. Deletions cut 2 bases from V and 10 bases from J, with 11 bases between. Germline-derived CDR1 and CDR2 are SNHLY and FYNNEI. The chain links TRBV2 to TRBJ1-4; possible D gene TRBD1, 5 bases. This sequence was found in an older woman with renal cell carcinoma. The material sequenced was blood, taken from a patient whose treatment included radiotherapy and nephrectomy. Here the CDR3 DNA reads TGTGCCAGCAGTGAAAAGTTGGGGGGAAAACTGTTTTTT. Its translation: CASSEKLGGKLFF.